These 28 T cell receptor beta chains originate from one sample sequenced in a study of shared clonotypes between healthy human individuals. Produced via immunoSEQ multiplex PCR; TCRdb's table is partial and in-frame only. This sample has some 2 million clones, with just under 95% found just once. CD8 cells classed as naive were CD45RO-negative and positively selected for CCR7, excluding terminally differentiated effector memory CD45RA+ cells. The sample was naive CD8+ T cells sorted from blood. The origin of the receptors is a young man in good health.

Note on this clone: This specimen includes other DNA sequences encoding the same CDR3. The chain links TRBV9 to TRBJ2-7; TRBD2 might be the D (5 bases). V was shortened by 0 bases and J by 3 bases, with 7 bases between the two germline ends. The V gene's germline CDR1 is SGDLS and CDR2 YYNGEE. This CDR3 has 13 amino acids. In DNA, the CDR3 is TGTGCCAGCAGCGTAGCTACTAGCTACGAGCAGTACTTC. Protein: CASSVATSYEQYF.

The V call is TRBV27, the J call TRBJ2-7, with D maybe TRBD1 (6 bases). The V end lost 4 bases, the J end lost 2 bases, and 12 bases lay between the germline ends. Germline V CDR1 and CDR2: MNHEY, SMNVEV (reference sequence). There are 14 residues in the CDR3. The CDR3 region has the DNA TGTGCCAGCAGTTACAGGGTAGGGACCTACGAGCAGTACTTC. It specifies CASSYRVGTYEQYF.

V and J are TRBV10-3 and TRBJ2-7; D perhaps matches TRBD1 (5 bases). Germline V gene sequence: CDR1 ENHRY, CDR2 SYGVKD. V was clipped by 5 bases and J by 0 bases, with 8 bases between them. There are 13 residues in the CDR3. CDR3 loop: CAISFDSSYEQYF. The CDR3 DNA is TGTGCCATCAGTTTTGACAGCTCCTACGAGCAGTACTTC.

The chain joins TRBV30 to TRBJ2-3; D not certain. Germline loops: CDR1 GTSNPN, CDR2 SVGIG (reference sequence). V lost 5 bases and J lost 4, with 19 bases in between. The CDR3 has 15 amino acids. The CDR3 region has the DNA TGTGCCTGGGGGCCCGGAATCTCTATAGCAGATACGCAGTATTTT. This encodes CAWGPGISIADTQYF.

This chain joins TRBV27 and TRBJ1-1, with D maybe TRBD1 (6 bases). Trimming left V 3 bases short and J 6 bases short, with 11 bases between. The CDR3 contains 13 residues. Germline loops: CDR1 MNHEY, CDR2 SMNVEV (reference sequence). The CDR3 nucleotides read TGTGCCAGCAGTTTCGGGGGGCTGGCTGAAGCTTTCTTT. Translated, it gives CASSFGGLAEAFF.

The genes are TRBV9 and TRBJ2-7, with D possibly TRBD2 on 6 matching bases. Germline V gene sequence: CDR1 SGDLS, CDR2 YYNGEE. This CDR3 has 12 residues. Trimming left V 3 bases short and J 5 bases short, with 9 bases between. The CDR3, as DNA: TGTGCCAGCAGCGGCCTAGCGAACGAGCAGTACTTC. Translation: CASSGLANEQYF. The whole variable domain, remainder taken from reference TRBV9 and TRBJ2-7, is DSGVTQTPKHLITATGQRVTLRCSPRSGDLSVYWYQQSLDQGLQFLIQYYNGEERAKGNILERFSAQQFPDLHSELNLSSLELGDSALYFCASSGLANEQYFGPGTRLTVT.

This clone was seen once. The chain recombines TRBV12-5 with TRBJ1-2; perhaps TRBD1 as D (6 bases). Germline V gene data show CDR1 as LGHNT and CDR2 as FRNRAP. The V end was cut by 5 bases, the J end by 8 bases, with 18 bases between. The CDR3 has 14 amino acids. CDR3 residues: CASGPGGGLFGYTF. CDR3 DNA: TGTGCTAGTGGTCCGGGAGGGGGGTTGTTCGGCTACACCTTC.

The rearrangement uses TRBV5-1 and TRBJ2-7; 8 bases are a match to TRBD1. Unmatched junction bases numbered 11, after V lost 4 bases and J lost 5 bases. This CDR3 contains 15 residues. Germline assignment: CDR1 SGHRS and CDR2 YFSETQ. CDR3 in amino acids: CASSQGQAGFHEQYF. The DNA of the CDR3 is TGCGCCAGCAGCCAGGGACAGGCCGGATTCCACGAGCAGTACTTC.

This chain connects TRBV30 to TRBJ2-5, with 9 bases identical to TRBD1. The CDR3 covers 13 residues. V was pared by 5 bases and J by 0 bases, with 1 base of the junction left unmatched. Looked up from germline, CDR1 is GTSNPN and CDR2 is SVGIG (reference sequence). This CDR3 is CAWDRGNQETQYF. CDR3 in DNA: TGTGCCTGGGACAGGGGGAACCAAGAGACCCAGTACTTC.

The V call is TRBV18, the J call TRBJ2-1; maybe TRBD2 (6 bases). The germline gives CDR1 KGHSH, CDR2 LQKENI. The CDR3 runs 16 residues. V lost 1 base, J lost 2 bases, and 12 bases lay in between. CDR3 region: CASSPLGGSAYNEQFF. The CDR3 DNA reads as TGTGCCAGCTCACCACTTGGGGGGAGTGCCTACAATGAGCAGTTCTTC.

The V and J genes are TRBV27 and TRBJ2-2, with D unclear. Trimming took off 5 bases at V and 4 bases at J, with 14 bases between the two ends. The CDR3 runs 15 residues. Germline V lookup: CDR1 MNHEY, CDR2 SMNVEV (reference sequence). The CDR3, as DNA: TGTGCCAGCAGTCCGGTCCAGTTGGGCACCGGGGAGCTGTTTTTT. Amino acid sequence: CASSPVQLGTGELFF.

J is TRBJ2-7 and V is TRBV12-5; D gene uncertain. The CDR3 has 15 amino acids. V dropped 0 bases and J dropped 7 bases, with 16 bases sitting between them. Germline assignment: CDR1 LGHNT and CDR2 FRNRAP. CDR3 nucleotide sequence: TGTGCTAGTGGTTTGGTTCGCGGACGGCAATTAGAGCAGTACTTC. This encodes CASGLVRGRQLEQYF.

The chain recombines TRBV9 with TRBJ2-1, with 7 positions matching TRBD2. This CDR3 is 18 amino acids long. With V trimmed by 0 bases and J by 5 bases, 14 bases remained unmatched. CDR1 is SGDLS, CDR2 YYNGEE, per germline. The chain's CDR3 is CASSVAGWEGLANNEQFF. Here the CDR3 DNA reads TGTGCCAGCAGCGTAGCAGGGTGGGAGGGCCTGGCGAACAATGAGCAGTTCTTC.

CDR3 coding DNA: TGTGCCAGCACGGGATTATGGGATTCACCCCTCCACTTT. Protein sequence: CASTGLWDSPLHF. The chain recombines TRBV28 with TRBJ1-6; D is unclear. Per germline, CDR1 MDHEN and CDR2 SYDVKM. Trimming shortened V by 7 bases and J by 8 bases, and 12 bases separated the two germline ends. The CDR3 loop spans 13 amino acids.

With regard to this clone: In the same sample, other DNA sequences code for this CDR3. The gene calls are TRBV7-9 and TRBJ2-5; the D is unclear. The CDR3 is 13 amino acids. CDR1 is SEHNR and CDR2 is FQNEAQ in the germline V gene (reference sequence). The ends were cut back, 3 bases at V and 2 bases at J, with 7 bases in the middle. The CDR3 nucleotides read TGTGCCAGCAGCTTTTCAGAACAAGAGACCCAGTACTTC. Translating it yields CASSFSEQETQYF.

The chain links TRBV6-5 to TRBJ2-7; 10 nucleotides match TRBD1. This CDR3 contains 16 residues. CDR1 and CDR2 (germline): MNHEY, SVGAGI. Trimming at V came to 0 bases and at J to 3 bases, leaving 5 bases not matched to a gene. The CDR3 DNA is TGTGCCAGCAGTTACTCGGGACAGGGGCACCTCTACGAGCAGTACTTC. This codes for CASSYSGQGHLYEQYF.

The chain links TRBV10-1 to TRBJ2-2; a weak D match, TRBD1 (6 bases). CDR3 length: 17 amino acids. Trimming removed 0 bases from V and 2 bases from J, with 13 bases in between. Germline V gives CDR1 WNHNN, CDR2 SYGVQD (reference sequence). CDR3 coding DNA: TGCGCCAGCAGTGAGTCGCGCGGACAGCTAAACACCGGGGAGCTGTTTTTT. This encodes CASSESRGQLNTGELFF.

As to this clone: Distinct nucleotide sequences in the sample also encode this CDR3. V and J are TRBV27 and TRBJ1-5, with no clear D. This CDR3 is built from 14 residues. Germline loops: CDR1 MNHEY, CDR2 SMNVEV (reference sequence). Between the trimmed V and J ends, which lost 3 bases and 0 bases, there was a span of 6 bases. The CDR3 region has the DNA TGTGCCAGCAGTTTTCAAGATAGCAATCAGCCCCAGCATTTT. Protein sequence: CASSFQDSNQPQHF.

The rearrangement joins TRBV7-9 to TRBJ1-1; D unclear. Germline V gene lookup returns CDR1 SEHNR and CDR2 FQNEAQ (reference sequence). This CDR3 comprises 15 residues. The V and J ends lost 5 bases and 5 bases respectively, with 18 bases between them. The CDR3 loop reads CASSLGRAGGTEAFF. The CDR3 region has the DNA TGTGCCAGCAGCCTAGGCCGGGCCGGAGGGACTGAAGCTTTCTTT.

The CDR3 protein is CASSLGAGGQETQYF. For the CDR3, the DNA is TGTGCCAGCAGCTTAGGGGCCGGGGGTCAAGAGACCCAGTACTTC. The chain is built from TRBV13 and TRBJ2-5, with D perhaps matching TRBD2 (6 bases). Trimming shortened V by 0 bases and J by 2 bases, and 10 bases separated the two germline ends. Germline V lookup: CDR1 PRHDT, CDR2 FYEKMQ (reference sequence). The CDR3 sequence is 15 residues long.

The chain carries TRBV11-2 and TRBJ2-3; no definite D call. Per the germline V gene, CDR1 is SGHAT and CDR2 is FQNNGV. V dropped 5 bases and J dropped 2 bases, with 11 bases sitting between them. The CDR3 runs 14 residues. CDR3 sequence: CASSLQKLTDTQYF. CDR3 nucleotides: TGTGCCAGCAGCCTACAGAAACTCACAGATACGCAGTATTTT.

This chain joins TRBV5-1 and TRBJ2-1; 8 bases are a match to TRBD1. J gave up 7 bases and V 3 bases, and 9 bases lay outside the gene matches. Per germline, CDR1 SGHRS and CDR2 YFSETQ. This CDR3 contains 15 residues. The CDR3 DNA is TGCGCCAGCAGCTCACGACAGGGGTCAGAGAATGAGCAGTTCTTC. It encodes CASSSRQGSENEQFF.

Details on this clone: Other DNA sequences within the sample encode an identical CDR3. This chain joins TRBV4-3 and TRBJ1-5; 8 bases are shared with TRBD1. V trimming: 0 bases; J trimming: 4 bases; junction bases outside the gene matches: 2. This CDR3 has 15 residues. Germline assignment: CDR1 LGHNA and CDR2 YSLEER. The CDR3 here is CASSQDRQGNQPQHF. DNA for the CDR3: TGCGCCAGCAGCCAAGATCGACAGGGGAATCAGCCCCAGCATTTT.

CDR3 region: CASSPPAESQPNEQFF. The CDR3 DNA reads as TGTGCCAGCTCACCACCGGCGGAATCCCAGCCGAATGAGCAGTTCTTC. This chain uses TRBV18 with TRBJ2-1; the D is unclear. With 0 bases removed from V and 7 bases from J, the gap between germline ends came to 16 bases. CDR1 is KGHSH and CDR2 is LQKENI in the germline V gene. The CDR3 totals 16 residues. The full variable domain, with the rest looked up from reference TRBV18 and TRBJ2-1, is NAGVMQNPRHLVRRRGQEARLRCSPMKGHSHVYWYRQLPEEGLKFMVYLQKENIIDESGMPKERFSAEFPKEGPSILRIQQVVRGDSAAYFCASSPPAESQPNEQFFGPGTRLTVL.

This chain joins TRBV4-3 and TRBJ2-5, with unresolved D. CDR1 is LGHNA and CDR2 is YSLEER in the germline V gene. The length of the CDR3 is 12 residues. V was pared by 5 bases and J by 11 bases, with 15 bases between. The CDR3 region has the DNA TGCGCCAGCAGCTCCTCACTCCGTAGGCAGTACTTC. This sequence encodes CASSSSLRRQYF.

This chain links TRBV6-5 with TRBJ1-1, with 9 positions matching TRBD1. Trimming removed 2 bases from V and 4 bases from J; junction bases left unmatched: 8. From germline, CDR1 is MNHEY and CDR2 SVGAGI. The CDR3 is made up of 16 amino acids. The CDR3 reads CASSYGSGQGLTEAFF. As DNA, the CDR3 is TGTGCCAGCAGTTACGGTTCGGGACAGGGCCTCACTGAAGCTTTCTTT.

The rearrangement uses TRBV30 and TRBJ1-2; 7 nucleotides match TRBD1. The CDR3 has 15 residues. V trimming: 5 bases; J trimming: 2 bases; junction bases outside the gene matches: 11. Germline V gene lookup returns CDR1 GTSNPN and CDR2 SVGIG (reference sequence). The CDR3 loop reads CAWGQENIQNYGYTF. CDR3 nucleotide sequence: TGTGCCTGGGGACAGGAAAACATACAGAACTATGGCTACACCTTC.

The rearrangement uses TRBV4-1 and TRBJ2-7, with 9 bases fitting TRBD1. CDR1 is MGHRA, CDR2 YSYEKL, per germline. J lost 3 bases, V lost 3 bases, and 6 bases had no gene match. The CDR3 totals 15 residues. The CDR3 nucleotides are TGCGCCAGCAGCCAGTCGGGACAGGGACACTACGAGCAGTACTTC. Translated: CASSQSGQGHYEQYF.